The 6 T cell receptor beta chains given below trace back to one sample, sequenced in a study of response to subunit inactivated influenza vaccine. Via MiXCR, TCRdb re-called the RT-PCR reads, giving one row per CDR3 protein. This table holds about 180,000 distinct CDR3 sequences, approximately 12% found once. This material consisted of CD8+ T cells sorted from PBMCs, taken less than 25 months after vaccination. These TCRs come from a man in his fifties or sixties who received an inactivated influenza vaccine.

This clonotype was found many times. V gene TRBV7-9 combines with J gene TRBJ1-4; D is uncertain. V lost 3 bases and J lost 8, with 7 bases in between. The CDR3 runs 12 residues. Germline CDR1 and CDR2: SEHNR and FQNEAQ (reference sequence). CDR3 nucleotide sequence: TGTGCCAGCAGCTTTATTGTAGAAAAACTGTTTTTT. This gives the protein CASSFIVEKLFF. The full variable domain, rest sourced from reference TRBV7-9 and TRBJ1-4, is DTGVSQNPRHKITKRGQNVTFRCDPISEHNRLYWYRQTLGQGPEFLTYFQNEAQLEKSRLLSDRFSAERPKGSFSTLEIQRTEQGDSAMYLCASSFIVEKLFFGSGTQLSVL.

This clonotype is medium-sized. The chain joins TRBV5-6 to TRBJ2-2; D might be TRBD2 (6 bases). V lost 2 bases, J lost 3 bases, and 14 bases lay in between. Germline CDR1 and CDR2: SGHDT and YYEEEE. The CDR3 length is 16 residues. CDR3 bases: TGTGCCAGCAGCTTCTCGGAGGGGACCGACACCGGGGAGCTGTTTTTT. Amino acids: CASSFSEGTDTGELFF.

The chain has TRBV19 and TRBJ2-2; maybe TRBD1 (6 bases). Germline V lookup: CDR1 LNHDA, CDR2 SQIVND (reference sequence). The germline V and J ends were trimmed by 7 bases and 2 bases, with 11 bases remaining between them. This CDR3 region has 14 residues. CDR3 sequence (DNA): TGTGCCAGTACCCCCGGGACAAACACCGGGGAGCTGTTTTTT. The encoded protein is CASTPGTNTGELFF.

This clonotype was counted many times. V is TRBV4-3 and J is TRBJ2-1; 11 bases agree with TRBD2. V gave up 4 bases and J gave up 6 bases; unmatched junction bases: 8. The CDR3 loop spans 16 amino acids. The V gene's germline CDR1 is LGHNA and CDR2 YSLEER. CDR3 sequence reads: CASSRTLAGAFNEQFF. The DNA for the CDR3 is TGCGCCAGCAGCCGAACACTAGCGGGGGCCTTCAATGAGCAGTTCTTC.

The rearrangement links TRBV28 to TRBJ2-4; weak D call: TRBD2 (6 bases). The germline V gene encodes CDR1 MDHEN and CDR2 SYDVKM. The V and J ends lost 0 bases and 9 bases respectively, with 12 bases between them. The CDR3 spans 14 residues. The CDR3 loop is CASSLWAGRGIQYF. The CDR3 DNA reads as TGTGCCAGCAGTTTATGGGCGGGACGGGGCATTCAGTACTTC.

The chain couples TRBV7-3 to TRBJ2-1; D tentatively fits TRBD1 or TRBD2 (5 bases each). From germline, CDR1 is SGHTA and CDR2 FQGTGA. V was trimmed by 5 bases and J by 2 bases, leaving 16 bases between them. CDR3 size: 16 residues. CDR3 in amino acids: CASSRSGTNAYNEQFF. CDR3 nucleotides: TGTGCCAGCAGCCGCTCCGGGACGAATGCCTACAATGAGCAGTTCTTC.